The present entry profiles one T cell receptor beta chain with its context. Profiled with immunoSEQ multiplex PCR; TCRdb holds only in-frame clones, not every one. This sample yields fewer than 250,000 clones, of which 86% are seen a single time; about 4.1% belongs to the top ten. The CDR3 totals 15 residues. The V end was cut by 2 bases, the J end by 7 bases, with 14 bases between. From germline, CDR1 is MNHNS and CDR2 SASEGT. This entry belongs to a study of blood T cell repertoires in COVID-19. The TCR originated in a woman between 40 and 55 years old with acute COVID-19. Sequenced material: PBMCs or T cells enriched from blood (not recorded which). The chain links TRBV6-1 to TRBJ1-4; D is perhaps TRBD1 (5 bases). CDR3 amino acids: CASSEQAQGSEKLFF. The CDR3 bases are TGTGCCAGCAGTGAACAGGCCCAGGGAAGTGAAAAACTGTTTTTT.